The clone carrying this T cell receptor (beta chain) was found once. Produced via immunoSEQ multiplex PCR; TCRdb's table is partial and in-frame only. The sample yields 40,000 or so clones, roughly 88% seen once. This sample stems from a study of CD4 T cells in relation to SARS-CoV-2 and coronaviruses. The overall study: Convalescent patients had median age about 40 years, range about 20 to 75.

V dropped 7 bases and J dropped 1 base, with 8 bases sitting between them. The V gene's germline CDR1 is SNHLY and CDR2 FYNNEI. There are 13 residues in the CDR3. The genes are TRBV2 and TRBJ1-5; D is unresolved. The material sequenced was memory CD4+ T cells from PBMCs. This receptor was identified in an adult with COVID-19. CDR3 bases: TGTGCCAGCAAACAAGACAGCAATCAGCCCCAGCATTTT. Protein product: CASKQDSNQPQHF.